This is a list of T cell receptor beta chains from one sample in a study of T cells in Graves' hyperthyroidism and ophthalmopathy. Each CDR3 protein gets one entry after TCRdb re-called the multiplex PCR reads with MiXCR. The data show around 440,000 distinct CDR3 sequences, around a sixth seen once. Material for sequencing was blood. These receptors were taken from a woman under 30 with Graves' hyperthyroidism. CDR3s include the opening cysteine and the closing phenylalanine or tryptophan. The order of the fields is D gene, V gene, clone size, J gene, CDR3 DNA, CDR3 protein. The D gene is left open where the match is weak. The size entry is marked missing in some rows and otherwise reads once, few, many or a size class.

-	TRBV4-1	few	TRBJ2-1	TGCGCCAGCAGCCGCCGACGAGAATCCCAGGGTGAGCAGTTCTTC	CASSRRRESQGEQFF
TRBD1	TRBV28	many	TRBJ1-2	TGTGCCAGCAGTTTGGCTGGGACAGTTAATTCTAACTATGGCTACACCTTC	CASSLAGTVNSNYGYTF
-	TRBV20-1	many	TRBJ2-3	TGCAGTGCTAGTCTTCCAGATACGCAGTATTTT	CSASLPDTQYF
-	TRBV20-1	many	TRBJ2-1	TGCAGTGCACCCAACAGGGTAAATGAGCAGTTCTTC	CSAPNRVNEQFF
-	TRBV4-1	many	TRBJ1-5	TGCGCCAGCAGCCAAGACAGTAGCAATCAGCCCCAGCATTTT	CASSQDSSNQPQHF
TRBD1	TRBV20-1	-	TRBJ2-7	TGCAGTGCTAGAGCTAGGACAGGTGCCTACGAGCAGTACTTC	CSARARTGAYEQYF
-	TRBV19	-	TRBJ1-6	TGTGCCAGTAGTATCCGGGTAAATTCACCCCTCCACTTT	CASSIRVNSPLHF
TRBD1	TRBV10-3	few	TRBJ2-2	TGTGCCATCAGTGAGTCGCGTGGGACAGAAATAAACGGGGAGCTGTTTTTT	CAISESRGTEINGELFF
-	TRBV28	many	TRBJ1-2	TGTGCCAGCAGAACCACCACCGGGGTCTATGGCTACACCTTC	CASRTTTGVYGYTF
-	TRBV5-8	many	TRBJ1-2	TGTGCCAGCAGCTTGGACGGGGTTGCCTATGGCTACACCTTC	CASSLDGVAYGYTF
-	TRBV24-1	-	TRBJ1-5	TGTGCCACCAGTGACGGGAGACGTGGAAATCAGCCCCAGCATTTT	CATSDGRRGNQPQHF
-	TRBV27	many	TRBJ2-2	TGTGCCAGCAGTTTATTCGCCACCGGGGAGCTGTTTTTT	CASSLFATGELFF
TRBD2	TRBV7-8	-	TRBJ2-5	TGTGCCAGCAGCTTACCTAAGACTAGCGGGGGGGAGACCCAGTACTTC	CASSLPKTSGGETQYF
-	TRBV5-8	-	TRBJ2-3	TGTGCCAGCAGCGATCGGCAAGCGGTCCCGCGGGAAACAGATACGCAGTATTTT	CASSDRQAVPRETDTQYF
TRBD2	TRBV2	-	TRBJ2-1	TGTGCCAGCAGGGCCAGGTTAGCGGGGGGGCGTGACAATGAGCAGTTCTTC	CASRARLAGGRDNEQFF
-	TRBV12-3/TRBV12-4	many	TRBJ1-5	TGTGCCAGCAGCGAGGGAGGCAATCAGCCCCAGCATTTT	CASSEGGNQPQHF
TRBD1	TRBV4-2	-	TRBJ1-2	TGTGCCAGCAGCCAAGATTTCATGGGACAGGGGGATCTCTATGGCTACACCTTC	CASSQDFMGQGDLYGYTF
-	TRBV11-3	many	TRBJ2-1	TGTGCCAGCAGCTTAGAGGGGACCACGACGTACAATGAGCAGTTCTTC	CASSLEGTTTYNEQFF
-	TRBV27	many	TRBJ1-5	TGTGCCAGCAGCCGGAGGGTGTATCAGCCCCAGCATTTT	CASSRRVYQPQHF
-	TRBV9	many	TRBJ1-3	TGTGCCAGCAGCGCAACCGGGACGTCCGACGTCGCCATATATTTT	CASSATGTSDVAIYF
-	TRBV25-1	few	TRBJ1-2	TGTGCCAGCAGTGAATCGGGGGGAGGGGATGGCTACACCTTC	CASSESGGGDGYTF
-	TRBV13	many	TRBJ1-5	TGTGCCAGCAGCTCCGATAGCGATCAGCCCCAGCATTTT	CASSSDSDQPQHF
-	TRBV30	many	TRBJ1-4	TGTGCCTGGATAATAACTAATGAAAAACTGTTTTTT	CAWIITNEKLFF
TRBD2	TRBV7-9	many	TRBJ2-7	TGTGCCAGCAGCCCGAGGACTAGCGTAACCTACGAGCAGTACTTC	CASSPRTSVTYEQYF
TRBD1	TRBV7-9	-	TRBJ2-7	TGTGCCAGCAGGCCGAAGGGAGGACAGGGCGTCCCCTACGAGCAGTACTTC	CASRPKGGQGVPYEQYF
-	TRBV2	many	TRBJ2-6	TGTGCCAGCATCCCAAGGGGGGCCAACCGGGGGTCTGGGGCCAACGTCCTGACTTTC	CASIPRGANRGSGANVLTF
-	TRBV3-1	-	TRBJ2-7	TGTGCCAGCAGCCAAGACGCCCGGCTAGCGCCTACCTACGAGCAGTACTTC	CASSQDARLAPTYEQYF
-	TRBV5-1	many	TRBJ2-7	TGCGCCAGCAGCGCTCAGGGAAACGAGCAGTACTTC	CASSAQGNEQYF
-	TRBV20-1	many	TRBJ2-5	TGCAGTGCTAGAGATCCGGTGGCAGGGATCGTTGAGACCCAGTACTTC	CSARDPVAGIVETQYF
-	TRBV19	many	TRBJ1-1	TGTGCCAGTACTGAGGGGCCGTCATGGAACACTGAAGCTTTCTTT	CASTEGPSWNTEAFF
TRBD2	TRBV7-9	many	TRBJ2-1	TGTGCCAGCAGCTTAGGGTCCGGGCTAGCGGGAGTAGCGGAGCAGTTCTTC	CASSLGSGLAGVAEQFF
-	TRBV27	many	TRBJ2-1	TGTGCCAGCAGTTTATCTGTCAGTCCCTCCTACAATGAGCAGTTCTTC	CASSLSVSPSYNEQFF
TRBD2	TRBV4-1	few	TRBJ2-1	TGCGCCAGCAGCCGCCTACCCCGTCTAGCGGGATACAATGAGCAGTTCTTC	CASSRLPRLAGYNEQFF
TRBD1	TRBV19	-	TRBJ1-4	TGTGCCAGTAGACAGACAGGGCGAACTAATGAAAAACTGTTTTTT	CASRQTGRTNEKLFF
TRBD1	TRBV11-2	many	TRBJ2-3	TGTGCCAGCAGCCCAGACAGGGTGGATACGCAGTATTTT	CASSPDRVDTQYF
-	TRBV12-3/TRBV12-4	many	TRBJ2-6	TGTGCCAGCACTTCCTCTGGGGCCAACGTCCTGACTTTC	CASTSSGANVLTF
TRBD2	TRBV5-1	few	TRBJ2-3	TGCGCCAGCATAGCGGGGGGGGGCCAGGATACGCAGTATTTT	CASIAGGGQDTQYF
-	TRBV7-3	many	TRBJ2-1	TGTGCCAGCAGCCCTCAGGGCGGTTTGGGTGAGCAGTTCTTC	CASSPQGGLGEQFF
TRBD2	TRBV2	once	TRBJ2-1	TGTGCCAGCAGTGAAACGGGGGGAGTCAGGTACAATGAGCAGTTCTTC	CASSETGGVRYNEQFF
-	TRBV11-2	many	TRBJ1-4	TGTGCCAGCAGCCTTTGGGGGGGTATCACTAATGAAAAACTGTTTTTT	CASSLWGGITNEKLFF
TRBD1	TRBV9	-	TRBJ1-3	TGTGCCAGCAGCGAGGAGACAGGGGTCGGAAACACCATATATTTT	CASSEETGVGNTIYF
-	TRBV5-1	few	TRBJ1-6	TGCGCCAGCAGCTTCACAGGGATTTCACCCCTCCACTTT	CASSFTGISPLHF
-	TRBV27	once	TRBJ1-4	TGTGCCAGCAGTCCAAAGACAGCAGCAACTAATGAAAAACTGTTTTTT	CASSPKTAATNEKLFF
-	TRBV12-3/TRBV12-4	many	TRBJ1-6	TGTGCCAGCAGTCCATTCTTCCGGGTTAATAATTCACCCCTCCACTTT	CASSPFFRVNNSPLHF
-	TRBV29-1	many	TRBJ1-1	TGCAGCGTTGATCGGGGGGCGAAAGCTTTCTTT	CSVDRGAKAFF
-	TRBV6-2/TRBV6-3	many	TRBJ2-2	TGTGCCAGCAACACACCCCAAGCCCCCGGGGAGCTGTTTTTT	CASNTPQAPGELFF
TRBD1	TRBV11-3	many	TRBJ2-7	TGTGCCAGCAGCCCCGGACAGGGGGATCACGAGCAGTACTTC	CASSPGQGDHEQYF
TRBD1	TRBV6-1	-	TRBJ2-2	TGTGCCGGCAGCGTGACAGGGACGGACACCGGGGAGCTGTTTTTT	CAGSVTGTDTGELFF
TRBD2	TRBV24-1	many	TRBJ2-3	TGTGCCACCAGTCGGGGACTAGCGGGAGGCGGTACGCAGTATTTT	CATSRGLAGGGTQYF
-	TRBV10-3	-	TRBJ1-2	TGTGCCATCAGTGAGCGGAGCGGGCCCTATGGCTACACCTTC	CAISERSGPYGYTF
-	TRBV4-1	-	TRBJ2-2	TGCGCCAGCAGCCAAGGACGTTGGACCGGGGAGCTGTTTTTT	CASSQGRWTGELFF
-	TRBV7-2	many	TRBJ1-2	TGTGCCAGCAACGTACAGGGAGAGGGCAACTATGGCTACACCTTC	CASNVQGEGNYGYTF
TRBD2	TRBV3-1	many	TRBJ2-7	TGTGCCAGCAGCCCATTAAGCGGGATCTCCTACGAGCAGTACTTC	CASSPLSGISYEQYF
TRBD1	TRBV29-1	-	TRBJ1-2	TGCAGCGGTGGGACAGGGGGCAATGGCTACACCTTC	CSGGTGGNGYTF
TRBD1	TRBV24-1	many	TRBJ2-7	TGTGCCACCAGTGACCCGGGACAGGCATCCTACGAGCAGTACTTC	CATSDPGQASYEQYF
-	TRBV12-3/TRBV12-4	many	TRBJ1-2	TGTGCCAGCAGCCCTCTGGCAGCCAACTATGGCTACACCTTC	CASSPLAANYGYTF
TRBD1	TRBV20-1	many	TRBJ1-5	TGCAGTGCCGGAGGTCAGGGGGCGAATCAGCCCCAGCATTTT	CSAGGQGANQPQHF